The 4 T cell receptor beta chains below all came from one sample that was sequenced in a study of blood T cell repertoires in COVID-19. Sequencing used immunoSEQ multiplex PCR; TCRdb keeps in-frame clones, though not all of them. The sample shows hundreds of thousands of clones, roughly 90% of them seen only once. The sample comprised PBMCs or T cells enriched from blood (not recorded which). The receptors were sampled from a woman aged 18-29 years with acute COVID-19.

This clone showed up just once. The CDR3 loop is CASSQLIRVFSTEAFF. The CDR3 DNA reads as TGCGCCAGCAGCCAATTAATCCGGGTCTTTAGTACTGAAGCTTTCTTT. The gene calls are TRBV4-1 and TRBJ1-1, with D uncertain. Germline assignment: CDR1 MGHRA and CDR2 YSYEKL. The V end was cut by 2 bases, the J end by 5 bases, with 18 bases between. This CDR3 contains 16 residues.

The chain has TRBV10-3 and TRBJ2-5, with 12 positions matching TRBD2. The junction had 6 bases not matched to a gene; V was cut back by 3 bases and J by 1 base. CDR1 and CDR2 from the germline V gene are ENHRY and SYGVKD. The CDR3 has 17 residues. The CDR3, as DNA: TGTGCCATCAGTGAATCCCTAGCGGGAGGGGGCCAAGAGACCCAGTACTTC. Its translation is CAISESLAGGGQETQYF.

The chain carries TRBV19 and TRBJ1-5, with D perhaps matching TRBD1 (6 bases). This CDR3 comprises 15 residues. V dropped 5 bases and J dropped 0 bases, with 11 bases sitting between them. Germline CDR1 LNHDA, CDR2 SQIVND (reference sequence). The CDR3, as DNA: TGTGCCAGTAGTCCGTGGACAGATAGCAATCAGCCCCAGCATTTT. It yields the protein CASSPWTDSNQPQHF. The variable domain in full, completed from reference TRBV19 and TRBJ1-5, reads DGGITQSPKYLFRKEGQNVTLSCEQNLNHDAMYWYRQDPGQGLRLIYYSQIVNDFQKGDIAEGYSVSREKKESFPLTVTSAQKNPTAFYLCASSPWTDSNQPQHFGDGTRLSIL.

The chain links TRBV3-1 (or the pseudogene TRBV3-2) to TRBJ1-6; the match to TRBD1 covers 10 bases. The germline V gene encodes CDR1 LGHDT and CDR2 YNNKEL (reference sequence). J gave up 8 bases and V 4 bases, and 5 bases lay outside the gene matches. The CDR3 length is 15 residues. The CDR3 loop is CASSPRQGADSPLHF. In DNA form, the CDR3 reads TGTGCCAGCAGCCCACGACAGGGGGCCGATTCACCCCTCCACTTT.